The next 18 T cell receptor beta chains were all read from a single sample in a study of T cell responses to AZD1222 COVID-19 vaccine. Assay used: immunoSEQ multiplex PCR; TCRdb lists only in-frame clones, some missing. The repertoire holds 120,000 or so clones, with 90% as singletons. This specimen consisted of peripheral blood, obtained 28 days after the second dose of the MenACWY control vaccine. These receptor sequences come from an adult who received the MenACWY meningococcal vaccine as a control.

The rearrangement joins TRBV5-1 to TRBJ2-1, with 12 nucleotides matching TRBD2. Germline V gene lookup returns CDR1 SGHRS and CDR2 YFSETQ. The length of the CDR3 is 15 residues. V was pared by 0 bases and J by 10 bases, with 5 bases of the junction left unmatched. CDR3 in DNA: TGCGCCAGCAGCTTGGCTCTAGCGGGAGGGCAGGAGCAGTTCTTC. Translation: CASSLALAGGQEQFF.

The CDR3 nucleotides read TGCGCCAGCAGCCCCCCTCCAGGACAAACCACCTACGAGCAGTACGTC. Its translation: CASSPPPGQTTYEQYV. The chain recombines TRBV4-3 with TRBJ2-7, with D perhaps matching TRBD1 (5 bases). Germline assignment: CDR1 LGHNA and CDR2 YSLEER. The V end lost 4 bases, the J end lost 2 bases, and 18 bases lay between the germline ends. The CDR3 extends over 16 amino acids.

This clone came up once. This rearrangement joins TRBV11-2 to TRBJ1-1, with 8 positions matching TRBD1. CDR3 length: 16 residues. V trimming: 7 bases; J trimming: 1 base; junction bases outside the gene matches: 11. Germline CDR1 and CDR2: SGHAT and FQNNGV. In DNA, the CDR3 is TGTGCCAGCACCCAACAGGGGGTCTTACCGAACACTGAAGCTTTCTTT. Translated: CASTQQGVLPNTEAFF.

The chain joins TRBV7-9 to TRBJ1-1; D call uncertain. Germline CDR1 is SEHNR and CDR2 is FQNEAQ (reference sequence). V gave up 1 base and J gave up 5 bases, with 8 bases separating them. The CDR3 runs to 13 residues. DNA for the CDR3: TGTGCCAGCAGCTTAGTTGAGAGGACTGAAGCTTTCTTT. Translated: CASSLVERTEAFF.

This chain connects TRBV7-2 to TRBJ2-7; D is unclear. V lost 1 base to trimming and J lost 7 bases, with 11 bases between them. CDR1 is SGHTA, CDR2 FQGNSA, per germline. The CDR3 contains 13 residues. CDR3 sequence reads: CASSLDLRNEQYV. DNA for the CDR3: TGTGCCAGCAGCTTAGACCTCAGAAATGAGCAGTACGTC.

V is TRBV27 and J is TRBJ2-7; D remains ambiguous. The V end lost 2 bases, the J end lost 4 bases, and 15 bases lay between the germline ends. The CDR3 loop spans 15 amino acids. CDR1 and CDR2 (germline): MNHEY, SMNVEV (reference sequence). The CDR3 bases are TGTGCCAGCAGTTTAGCGGCGCGGTATTCGTACGAGCAGTACGTC. Translated, it gives CASSLAARYSYEQYV.

The J gene is TRBJ2-1, the V gene TRBV5-1, with 8 bases matching TRBD2. CDR1 and CDR2 (germline): SGHRS, YFSETQ. The junction had 5 bases not matched to a gene; V was cut back by 0 bases and J by 3 bases. This CDR3 has 16 amino acids. The CDR3 DNA reads TGCGCCAGCAGCTTGGCGAGCGGGAGTCTCTACAATGAGCAGTTCTTC. Protein: CASSLASGSLYNEQFF.

With respect to this clone: Relative to the germline gene, one junction end is altered; a read error may explain this. The chain is built from TRBV7-9 and TRBJ2-1; D possibly uses TRBD1 or TRBD2 (5 bases each). The germline V gene encodes CDR1 SEHNR and CDR2 FQNEAQ (reference sequence). The CDR3 has 15 residues. For the CDR3, the DNA is TGTGCCAGCAGCTTAGTTCCGGGGACGAGGGAGATACCAGTCTTC. Translated, it gives CASSLVPGTREIPVF.

CDR3 nucleotides: TGTGCCAGCAGTTACTCGATTGGGGTGGACGAGCAGTACGTC. Its protein product is CASSYSIGVDEQYV. The gene calls are TRBV6-6 and TRBJ2-7; D gene ambiguous. The CDR3 covers 14 residues. Trimming took off 0 bases at V and 5 bases at J, with 11 bases between the two ends. The germline gives CDR1 MNHNY, CDR2 SVGAGI (reference sequence).

V and J are TRBV19 and TRBJ2-1, with no clear D. The V and J ends lost 3 bases and 0 bases respectively, with 9 bases between them. The germline V gene has CDR1 LNHDA and CDR2 SQIVND (reference sequence). This CDR3 is built from 15 residues. CDR3 DNA sequence: TGTGCCAGTAGTATCGGTAGGGTCTCCTACAATGAGCAGTTCTTC. It specifies CASSIGRVSYNEQFF.

The J gene is TRBJ1-6, the V gene TRBV6-5; TRBD1 matches at 8 bases. The J segment lost 4 bases and the V segment lost 5 bases, leaving 4 bases of the junction unmatched. Per germline, CDR1 MNHEY and CDR2 SVGAGI. The CDR3 sequence is 15 residues long. This CDR3 is CASSPDRAYNSPLHF. The CDR3 DNA sequence: TGTGCCAGCAGTCCGGACAGGGCATATAATTCACCCCTCCACTTT.

CDR3 sequence reads: CASSPHAGELFF. In DNA form, the CDR3 reads TGTGCCAGCAGTCCTCATGCCGGGGAGCTGTTTTTT. J is TRBJ2-2 and V is TRBV6-1; D call uncertain. The CDR3 spans 12 residues. Trimming removed 5 bases at V and 6 bases at J, with 7 bases between. Germline values: CDR1 MNHNS, CDR2 SASEGT.

The chain uses TRBV4-2 and TRBJ2-1; D gene unclear. The CDR3 length is 13 residues. The V gene's germline CDR1 is LGHNA and CDR2 YNFKEQ. Deletions cut 1 base from V and 6 bases from J, with 7 bases between. DNA of the CDR3: TGTGCCAGCAGCCAAGTTTTTGCCAATGAGCAGTTCTTC. This gives the protein CASSQVFANEQFF.

J is TRBJ2-5 and V is TRBV5-1; 11 positions agree with TRBD2. Germline V lookup: CDR1 SGHRS, CDR2 YFSETQ. This CDR3 is built from 15 residues. The V gene end was trimmed by 4 bases and the J gene end by 4 bases; junction bases not matched to a gene: 6. As DNA, the CDR3 is TGCGCCAGCAGCCAGATAGCGGGAGGGTCAGAGACCCAGTACTTC. This sequence encodes CASSQIAGGSETQYF.

The CDR3 coding sequence is TGTGCCAGCAGACATTGGGGACTAGCGGGGGTGAACTCCTACAATGAGCAGTTCTTC. This codes for CASRHWGLAGVNSYNEQFF. The chain employs TRBV28 and TRBJ2-1; TRBD2 matches at 14 bases. CDR3 length: 19 amino acids. Germline lookup yields CDR1 MDHEN and CDR2 SYDVKM. The J segment lost 0 bases and the V segment lost 6 bases, leaving 10 bases of the junction unmatched.

This rearrangement joins TRBV3-1 (or the pseudogene TRBV3-2) to TRBJ1-1; D gene ambiguous. The V and J ends lost 4 bases and 6 bases respectively, with 9 bases between them. The CDR3 is 12 residues long. Germline V gene data show CDR1 as LGHDT and CDR2 as YNNKEL (reference sequence). The CDR3 DNA reads TGTGCCAGCAGCCCTCACCGGGCTGAAGCTTTCTTT. Its translation is CASSPHRAEAFF.

This chain uses TRBV19 with TRBJ2-1, with 9 positions matching TRBD2. Germline V gene data show CDR1 as LNHDA and CDR2 as SQIVND (reference sequence). This CDR3 region has 15 residues. V lost 5 bases to trimming and J lost 3 bases; unmatched junction nucleotides: 5. The CDR3 bases are TGTGCCAGTAGTCTTAGCGGGAGTTTCTACAATGAGCAGTTCTTC. Its protein is CASSLSGSFYNEQFF.

This clone was detected only a few times. The chain combines TRBV4-3 with TRBJ1-5; 7 positions match TRBD1. With V trimmed by 0 bases and J by 1 base, 6 bases remained unmatched. The CDR3 has 17 amino acids. The V gene's germline CDR1 is LGHNA and CDR2 YSLEER. The CDR3 bases are TGCGCCAGCAGCCAAGAAGATAGCAGGGGGAGCAATCAGCCCCAGCATTTT. This gives the protein CASSQEDSRGSNQPQHF.